This entry lists 5 T cell receptor beta chains sequenced from one sample in a study of blood T cell repertoires in COVID-19. The table came from immunoSEQ multiplex PCR; TCRdb's copy has only in-frame clones and leaves some out. Of roughly 150,000 clones listed, approximately 92% were seen once; the top ten hold roughly 3.2%. Sequenced: peripheral blood. Receptor source: a woman aged 60-75 years with active COVID-19.

The rearrangement links TRBV30 to TRBJ2-5, with TRBD2 matching 9 bases. The CDR3 runs to 16 residues. Germline-derived CDR1 and CDR2 are GTSNPN and SVGIG (reference sequence). V trimming: 2 bases; J trimming: 2 bases; junction bases outside the gene matches: 9. CDR3 region: CAWSRGLAGPQETQYF. The CDR3 bases are TGTGCCTGGAGTAGGGGTCTAGCGGGGCCACAAGAGACCCAGTACTTC.

The chain carries TRBV11-3 and TRBJ2-1, with 8 bases matching TRBD1. CDR1 and CDR2 from the germline V gene are SGHNT and YENEEA. The V and J ends lost 6 bases and 2 bases, in that order; junction bases with no gene match: 6. The CDR3 consists of 15 residues. The CDR3 protein is CASSSGQGTYNEQFF. CDR3 in DNA: TGTGCCAGCAGTTCCGGACAGGGAACCTACAATGAGCAGTTCTTC.

V usage is TRBV7-2 and J usage is TRBJ2-1, with D possibly TRBD2 on 6 matching bases. Germline CDR1 reads SGHTA; CDR2 reads FQGNSA. The CDR3 has 18 amino acids. V was shortened by 5 bases and J by 1 base, with 21 bases between the two germline ends. CDR3 loop: CASSTPASGGGSYNEQFF. CDR3 coding DNA: TGTGCCAGCAGCACCCCGGCGTCAGGCGGAGGGTCCTACAATGAGCAGTTCTTC.

This chain joins TRBV6-5 and TRBJ1-2; D ambiguous. V was clipped by 5 bases and J by 8 bases, with 12 bases between them. The germline CDR1 and CDR2 sequences are MNHEY and SVGAGI. The CDR3 is 12 residues long. Written as DNA, the CDR3 is TGTGCCAGCAGTACTCGGGGAAAAGGCTACACCTTC. The encoded protein is CASSTRGKGYTF.

The genes are TRBV10-2 and TRBJ1-3; D gene ambiguous. The germline V gene has CDR1 WSHSY and CDR2 SAAADI. Deletions cut 8 bases from V and 4 bases from J, with 15 bases between. The CDR3 covers 14 residues. The CDR3 DNA is TGCGCCAGCGCTCGAGGTCGCGACGGAAACACCATATATTTT. Translating it yields CASARGRDGNTIYF.